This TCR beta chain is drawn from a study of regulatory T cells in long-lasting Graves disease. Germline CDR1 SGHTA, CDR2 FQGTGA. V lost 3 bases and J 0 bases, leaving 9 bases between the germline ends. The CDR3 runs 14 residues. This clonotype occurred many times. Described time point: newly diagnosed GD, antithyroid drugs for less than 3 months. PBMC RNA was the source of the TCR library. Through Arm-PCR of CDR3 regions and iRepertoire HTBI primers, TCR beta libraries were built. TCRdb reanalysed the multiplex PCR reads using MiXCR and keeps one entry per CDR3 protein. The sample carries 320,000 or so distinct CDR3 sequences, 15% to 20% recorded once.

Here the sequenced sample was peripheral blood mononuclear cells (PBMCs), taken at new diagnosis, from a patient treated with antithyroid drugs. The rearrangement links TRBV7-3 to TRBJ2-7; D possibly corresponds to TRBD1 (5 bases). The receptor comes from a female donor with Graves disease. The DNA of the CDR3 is TGTGCCAGCAGCTTTCACAGGCCCTCCTACGAGCAGTACTTC. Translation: CASSFHRPSYEQYF.